These T cell receptor beta chains were read from a single sample in a study of technical replicates of blood from a few donors. Sequencing was performed with immunoSEQ multiplex PCR; in TCRdb, only in-frame clones are kept and a portion is missing. The repertoire holds tens of thousands of clones, with around 90% as singletons. The sequenced sample was T cells isolated from PBMCs. The receptors originated from a human donor in good health. The CDR3 runs from the conserved cysteine through the conserved F or W.

V gene: TRBV19
J gene: TRBJ2-7
CDR3 protein: CASSTGQGTYEQYF

V gene: TRBV10-2
J gene: TRBJ1-5
CDR3 protein: CASSEFNAGQSPSNQPQHF

V gene: TRBV5-4
J gene: TRBJ2-7
CDR3 protein: CASSLGVREQYF

V gene: TRBV7-2
J gene: TRBJ2-7
CDR3 protein: CASSLGIDRAEQYF

V gene: TRBV13
J gene: TRBJ2-5
CDR3 protein: CASSLGRQETQYF

V gene: TRBV7-2
J gene: TRBJ2-1
CDR3 protein: CASRGGVSSYNEQFF

V gene: TRBV5-1
J gene: TRBJ2-3
CDR3 protein: CASSLGREADTQYF

V gene: TRBV7-3
J gene: TRBJ1-1
CDR3 protein: CASSLGHWNTEAFF

V gene: TRBV14
J gene: TRBJ2-3
CDR3 protein: CASSPRGLAGAHTQYF

V gene: TRBV14
J gene: TRBJ2-7
CDR3 protein: CASSQGQGYEQYF

V gene: TRBV5-4
J gene: TRBJ2-5
CDR3 protein: CASSFPLAGGETQYF

V gene: TRBV11-3
J gene: TRBJ2-7
CDR3 protein: CASSPVGTSAPYEQYF

V gene: TRBV6-1
J gene: TRBJ1-2
CDR3 protein: CASSETGGGYGYTF

V gene: TRBV19
J gene: TRBJ2-1
CDR3 protein: CASSMGPPNEQFF

V gene: TRBV11-2
J gene: TRBJ1-2
CDR3 protein: CASSPEGTENYGYTF

V gene: TRBV5-1
J gene: TRBJ1-5
CDR3 protein: CASSLTGGEVNQPQHF

V gene: TRBV7-9
J gene: TRBJ2-3
CDR3 protein: CASSITGTSGTDTQYF

V gene: TRBV2
J gene: TRBJ2-1
CDR3 protein: CASSSLGLAGGPPFF

V gene: TRBV4-1
J gene: TRBJ2-7
CDR3 protein: CASSQEYSTYEQYF

V gene: TRBV27
J gene: TRBJ2-1
CDR3 protein: CASSLVVGGSYNEQFF

V gene: TRBV28
J gene: TRBJ2-7
CDR3 protein: CASSFQGSSYEQYF

V gene: TRBV2
J gene: TRBJ2-3
CDR3 protein: CASSRTVWGPSSTDTQYF

V gene: TRBV7-3
J gene: TRBJ2-1
CDR3 protein: CASSPRDRSAWSSYNEQFF

V gene: TRBV6-1
J gene: TRBJ1-1
CDR3 protein: CASSFTWGGDTEAFF

V gene: TRBV27
J gene: TRBJ2-5
CDR3 protein: CASSLRRPGGGAAQYF

V gene: TRBV30
J gene: TRBJ2-7
CDR3 protein: CACTPRDRGAYEQYF

V gene: TRBV10-3
J gene: TRBJ2-1
CDR3 protein: CATWGGTSGKSSYNEQFF

V gene: TRBV7-8
J gene: TRBJ2-7
CDR3 protein: CASSLEGLAAYEQYF

V gene: TRBV18
J gene: TRBJ2-3
CDR3 protein: CASSPPSGLTDTQYF

V gene: TRBV4-3
J gene: TRBJ1-1
CDR3 protein: CASSRHLLGTEAFF

V gene: TRBV10-3
J gene: TRBJ1-2
CDR3 protein: CAISNRDREYGYTF

V gene: TRBV9
J gene: TRBJ2-1
CDR3 protein: CASSDNSGTGYNEQFF

V gene: TRBV4-1
J gene: TRBJ1-4
CDR3 protein: CASSQGPGQGLEKLFF

V gene: TRBV29-1
J gene: TRBJ2-1
CDR3 protein: CSVMTSGPYNEQFF

V gene: TRBV28
J gene: TRBJ1-1
CDR3 protein: CASLPGGTMNTEAFF

V gene: TRBV29-1
J gene: TRBJ1-2
CDR3 protein: CSVGWQSNYGYTF

V gene: TRBV2
J gene: TRBJ2-1
CDR3 protein: CASSEREYNEQFF

V gene: TRBV28
J gene: TRBJ1-2
CDR3 protein: CASSPLRTGYGYTF

V gene: TRBV6-1
J gene: TRBJ1-2
CDR3 protein: CASSEASRFYGYTF

V gene: TRBV6-5
J gene: TRBJ2-7
CDR3 protein: CASSYPTGGETYEQYF

V gene: TRBV7-9
J gene: TRBJ2-1
CDR3 protein: CASSFPTSGGYNEQFF

V gene: TRBV27
J gene: TRBJ1-2
CDR3 protein: CARWTGGSHYGYTF

V gene: TRBV27
J gene: TRBJ2-1
CDR3 protein: CASSFRTFNNEQFF

V gene: TRBV27
J gene: TRBJ2-1
CDR3 protein: CASSFLGEQFF

V gene: TRBV4-1
J gene: TRBJ2-1
CDR3 protein: CASSQPPSGNPDEQFF

V gene: TRBV7-3
J gene: TRBJ2-3
CDR3 protein: CASSLISPGLADTQYF

V gene: TRBV7-9
J gene: TRBJ1-2
CDR3 protein: CASSGGNYGYTF

V gene: TRBV30
J gene: TRBJ2-1
CDR3 protein: CAWSVAGYEQFF

V gene: TRBV2
J gene: TRBJ2-7
CDR3 protein: CASTRIYEQYF

V gene: TRBV18
J gene: TRBJ1-2
CDR3 protein: CASSPRAVNYGYTF

V gene: TRBV7-2
J gene: TRBJ1-5
CDR3 protein: CASSLALDRASQPQHF

V gene: TRBV7-8
J gene: TRBJ1-2
CDR3 protein: CASSPDRVGYTF

V gene: TRBV5-6
J gene: TRBJ1-4
CDR3 protein: CASSAPLQSTNEKLFF

V gene: TRBV5-1
J gene: TRBJ1-1
CDR3 protein: CASSLGGGTEAFF